The 32 T cell receptor beta chains below come from one sample, sequenced in a study of blood T cells in healthy people across ages. Then a second PCR, running roughly 7 to 11 cycles, was carried out with a sample-barcoded 5' primer and a J-beta primer mix. Via MiXCR, TCRdb re-called the 5' RACE reads, giving one row per CDR3 protein. Of around 1,900,000 distinct CDR3 sequences listed, about 39% were seen once; the top ten hold 20% to 25%. Sample: blood. The source of these receptors is a human donor in good health.

In its sample, this clonotype was seen many times. The chain joins TRBV29-1 to TRBJ2-1, with D maybe TRBD1 (6 bases). V was pared by 0 bases and J by 8 bases, with 20 bases between. The CDR3 extends over 16 amino acids. Germline V gene sequence: CDR1 SQVTM, CDR2 ANQGSEA. CDR3 nucleotide sequence: TGCAGCGTTGAAGATCTTCCGGACAGATTCGAGGATGAGCAGTTCTTC. Its translation is CSVEDLPDRFEDEQFF.

The V and J genes are TRBV28 and TRBJ2-1; D remains unclear. CDR3 length equals 15 residues. Trimming removed 2 bases from V and 3 bases from J, with 11 bases in between. CDR1 is MDHEN, CDR2 SYDVKM, per germline. The CDR3, as DNA: TGTGCCAGCAGTTTAGTACAGCACCTCTACAATGAGCAGTTCTTC. Amino acids: CASSLVQHLYNEQFF.

The CDR3: CASSPPGGGWTNEKLFF. For the CDR3, the DNA is TGTGCCAGCAGCCCTCCGGGAGGGGGTTGGACTAATGAAAAACTGTTTTTT. The V and J genes are TRBV7-8 and TRBJ1-4; TRBD1 is a possible D gene (6 bases). In germline, CDR1 is SGHVS, CDR2 FQNEAQ. This CDR3 spans 17 amino acids. The V gene lost 5 bases and the J gene lost 2 bases, with 18 bases spanning the gap.

The gene calls are TRBV6-1 and TRBJ2-3; TRBD2 aligns across 10 bases. Germline loops: CDR1 MNHNS, CDR2 SASEGT. V shed 0 bases, J shed 4 bases, and the junction held 1 base outside the gene matches. The CDR3 consists of 15 residues. In DNA form, the CDR3 reads TGTGCCAGCAGTGAAGCAGCGGGGGGGCCAGATACGCAGTATTTT. Its protein is CASSEAAGGPDTQYF.

As regards this clonotype: At one boundary the junction diverges from the germline segment, which might be a read error. The V call is TRBV12-3 or TRBV12-4, the J call TRBJ2-7, with TRBD2 as a possible D gene (6 bases). This CDR3 has 17 residues. CDR3 sequence reads: CASSLARDSTSSYDQYF. The CDR3 DNA reads TGTGCCAGCAGTTTAGCCCGGGACTCAACTAGCTCCTACGATCAGTACTTC.

This clonotype was counted only a few times. CDR3 bases: TGTGCCAGCAGCCGGAGGGGACAGAAGATCTACGAGCAGTACTTC. The encoded protein is CASSRRGQKIYEQYF. The genes are TRBV13 and TRBJ2-7, with D possibly being TRBD1 (7 bases). CDR3 length: 15 residues. Trimming took off 5 bases at V and 3 bases at J, with 17 bases between the two ends. Germline assignment: CDR1 PRHDT and CDR2 FYEKMQ (reference sequence).

A few counts support this clonotype. The CDR3 reads CAISAGGTPSDTQYF. CDR3 DNA: TGTGCCATCAGTGCGGGGGGGACCCCCTCCGATACGCAGTATTTT. The rearrangement uses TRBV10-3 and TRBJ2-3; TRBD2 aligns across 8 bases. CDR3 length equals 15 residues. Trimming at V came to 4 bases and at J to 6 bases, leaving 9 bases not matched to a gene. Germline CDR1 reads ENHRY; CDR2 reads SYGVKD.

Comments on this clonotype: The junction shows a germline mismatch at one end, possibly a read error. V and J are TRBV6-1 and TRBJ2-1, with D uncertain. This CDR3 is 14 amino acids long. Germline V gene data show CDR1 as MNHNS and CDR2 as SASEGT. This CDR3 is CASREDWSYNEQFF. CDR3 in DNA: TGTGCCAGCAGGGAAGACTGGTCCTACAATGAGCAGTTCTTC.

The sample holds a few counts of this clonotype. The rearrangement joins TRBV4-2 to TRBJ1-1; tentative D call: TRBD1 (5 bases). This CDR3 is 15 amino acids long. Trimming pared 1 base from V and 0 bases from J, leaving 9 bases between. Germline V gene lookup returns CDR1 LGHNA and CDR2 YNFKEQ. The CDR3 sequence is CASSQAEGLNTEAFF. In DNA, the CDR3 is TGTGCCAGCAGCCAAGCAGAGGGACTGAACACTGAAGCTTTCTTT.

This clonotype was recorded a few times. The genes are TRBV29-1 and TRBJ2-3; no reliable D call. The CDR3 spans 13 residues. Germline CDR1 reads SQVTM; CDR2 reads ANQGSEA. Trimming took 4 bases from V and 2 from J, leaving 10 bases between them. The CDR3 region is CSVATRYTDTQYF. The CDR3 DNA follows: TGCAGCGTTGCGACGCGATACACAGATACGCAGTATTTT.

This rearrangement joins TRBV5-1 to TRBJ1-1, with no clear D. Trimming stripped 9 bases from V and 5 bases from J, with 20 bases between. The CDR3 has 14 residues. Germline loops: CDR1 SGHRS, CDR2 YFSETQ. Here the CDR3 DNA reads TGCGCCACCGCCCCCGTAACCGGGTCTACTGAAGCTTTCTTT. Its protein product is CATAPVTGSTEAFF.

V gene TRBV25-1 combines with J gene TRBJ2-2; D gene unclear. This CDR3 has 15 residues. CDR1 MGHDK and CDR2 SYGVNS come from the germline V gene. V lost 6 bases and J lost 1, with 12 bases in between. The CDR3 spells CASSAKRVNTGELFF. Here the CDR3 DNA reads TGTGCCAGCAGCGCTAAAAGGGTGAACACCGGGGAGCTGTTTTTT.

This clonotype was seen more than once but under ten times. The J gene is TRBJ2-3, the V gene TRBV20-1; 7 bases fit TRBD2. Germline V CDR1 and CDR2: DFQATT, SNEGSKA (reference sequence). With 0 bases clipped from V and 1 base from J, the junction kept 4 bases outside the gene matches. This CDR3 region has 15 residues. CDR3 bases: TGCAGTGCTAGAGATTTTCTAGCGGGCACAGATACGCAGTATTTT. Protein sequence: CSARDFLAGTDTQYF.

The V call is TRBV20-1, the J call TRBJ1-2; D is uncertain. V was pared by 4 bases and J by 4 bases, with 10 bases between. Germline loops: CDR1 DFQATT, CDR2 SNEGSKA (reference sequence). The CDR3 extends over 12 amino acids. DNA of the CDR3: TGCAGTGCTAAAGGGCCCAGCTATGGCTACACCTTC. Amino acids: CSAKGPSYGYTF.

This clonotype was seen at least ten times. The V call is TRBV7-2, the J call TRBJ2-3; D is ambiguous. CDR3 length: 13 residues. The V gene's germline CDR1 is SGHTA and CDR2 FQGNSA. Trimming cost V 1 base and J 3 bases, with 5 bases left between them. CDR3 loop: CASSLETTDTQYF. CDR3 nucleotides: TGTGCCAGCAGCTTAGAAACGACAGATACGCAGTATTTT.

The chain recombines TRBV7-2 with TRBJ2-7, with 10 bases lining up with TRBD2. V was clipped by 5 bases and J by 0 bases; unmatched bases: 4. The CDR3 contains 15 residues. Germline V gene sequence: CDR1 SGHTA, CDR2 FQGNSA. The CDR3 spells CASSLSGRSSYEQYF. The CDR3 DNA follows: TGTGCCAGCAGCCTTAGCGGGAGGAGCTCCTACGAGCAGTACTTC.

This clonotype was picked up a small number of times. V gene TRBV2 combines with J gene TRBJ1-2; D is possibly TRBD1 (5 bases). Per the germline V gene, CDR1 is SNHLY and CDR2 is FYNNEI. There are 13 residues in the CDR3. The germline V and J ends were trimmed by 7 bases and 2 bases, with 11 bases remaining between them. In nucleotides, the CDR3 is TGTGCCAGCACCCAGGACATCAACTATGGCTACACCTTC. Translated, it gives CASTQDINYGYTF.

The rearrangement joins TRBV4-1 to TRBJ2-5; 13 positions agree with TRBD2. V gave up 0 bases and J gave up 3 bases; unmatched junction bases: 4. This CDR3 region has 17 residues. The germline gives CDR1 MGHRA, CDR2 YSYEKL. CDR3 DNA: TGCGCCAGCAGCCAAGATGGGGGGACTAGCGGGGAAGAGACCCAGTACTTC. This translates into CASSQDGGTSGEETQYF.

About this clonotype: A read error may be the cause here, since a much bigger clone is one base away. This sequence joins TRBV20-1 and TRBJ2-5; D uncertain. CDR1 is DFQATT, CDR2 SNEGSKA, per germline (reference sequence). This CDR3 region has 14 residues. V was shortened by 1 base and J by 11 bases, with 20 bases between the two germline ends. The CDR3 sequence is CSARANRAGSEQYF. The CDR3 nucleotides read TGCAGTGCTAGAGCCAACCGGGCCGGCAGTGAGCAGTACTTC.

The rearrangement uses TRBV3-1 and TRBJ2-7; 11 bases are a match to TRBD1. CDR1 is LGHDT, CDR2 YNNKEL, per germline (reference sequence). The trim removed 5 bases at V and 7 bases at J, leaving 10 bases unmatched. The CDR3 sequence is 15 residues long. CDR3 amino acids: CASSLERTGGREQYF. The CDR3 DNA follows: TGTGCCAGCAGCTTGGAAAGGACAGGGGGCAGGGAGCAGTACTTC.

This chain joins TRBV29-1 and TRBJ1-2; 9 bases are a match to TRBD1. The length of the CDR3 is 13 residues. Trimming cost V 6 bases and J 1 base; bases outside gene matches: 3. Per germline, CDR1 SQVTM and CDR2 ANQGSEA. The chain's CDR3 is CSVRDRDNYGYTF. CDR3 nucleotides: TGCAGCGTCAGGGACAGGGATAACTATGGCTACACCTTC.

J is TRBJ1-1 and V is TRBV10-3; no clear D gene. V lost 6 bases to trimming and J lost 4 bases, with 27 bases between them. The germline gives CDR1 ENHRY, CDR2 SYGVKD. CDR3 length equals 18 residues. In nucleotides, the CDR3 is TGTGCCATCAGGAGCGAGATGGAGGATACAAAACTGGGCACTGAAGCTTTCTTT. This codes for CAIRSEMEDTKLGTEAFF.

The rearrangement joins TRBV5-1 to TRBJ2-1; D is unresolved. The V end was cut by 3 bases, the J end by 8 bases, with 15 bases between. This CDR3 has 14 residues. Germline CDR1 reads SGHRS; CDR2 reads YFSETQ. The CDR3 nucleotides read TGCGCCAGCAGCTCGGACCCGCTAGGGCATGAGCAGTTCTTC. As protein: CASSSDPLGHEQFF.

The gene calls are TRBV29-1 and TRBJ1-2, with D uncertain. From germline, CDR1 is SQVTM and CDR2 ANQGSEA. V lost 4 bases to trimming and J lost 5 bases, with 14 bases between them. The CDR3 sequence is 13 residues long. This chain's CDR3 is CSVVWSQGYGYTF. DNA of the CDR3: TGCAGCGTTGTTTGGAGCCAAGGGTATGGCTACACCTTC.

This clonotype was counted a few times. The chain carries TRBV7-2 and TRBJ1-2, with D uncertain. Trimming took 5 bases from V and 0 from J, leaving 13 bases between them. The CDR3 is 15 amino acids. Germline CDR1 reads SGHTA; CDR2 reads FQGNSA. CDR3 nucleotide sequence: TGTGCCAGCAGCCCCCGACGGACGGCTAACTATGGCTACACCTTC. It translates to CASSPRRTANYGYTF.

This clonotype was found a few times. V gene TRBV6-6 combines with J gene TRBJ2-7, with 7 bases that match TRBD1. Trimming cost V 0 bases and J 0 bases; bases outside gene matches: 2. This CDR3 comprises 15 residues. Looked up from germline, CDR1 is MNHNY and CDR2 is SVGAGI (reference sequence). The CDR3 nucleotides read TGTGCCAGCAGTTACTCAGGGGGCCCCTCCTACGAGCAGTACTTC. Translation gives CASSYSGGPSYEQYF.

About this clonotype itself: Mismatch with germline at one junction end may stem from a read error. The rearrangement uses TRBV6-1 and TRBJ1-6; D ambiguous. CDR1 is MNHNS and CDR2 is SASEGT in the germline V gene. The CDR3 sequence is 19 residues long. The CDR3 region is CASSITHPRLSSYNSLLHF. For the CDR3, the DNA is TGTGCCAGCAGTATTACCCACCCTCGTTTAAGCTCCTATAATTCACTCCTCCACTTT.

Of note for this clonotype: With a much larger clone just one base away, this may be a read error. This sequence joins TRBV20-1 and TRBJ1-2, with D possibly matching TRBD1 (5 bases). This CDR3 has 15 amino acids. The germline CDR1 and CDR2 sequences are DFQATT and SNEGSKA (reference sequence). The CDR3 DNA is TGCAATGCTAGAGATCCAGGGCAGACCAACTATGGCTACACCTTC. Protein: CNARDPGQTNYGYTF.

In regard to this clonotype: Because the CDR3 is missing its conserved closing phenylalanine or tryptophan, this is likely a read error. V usage is TRBV7-2 and J usage is TRBJ1-2; D uncertain. The CDR3 has 13 amino acids. The germline gives CDR1 SGHTA, CDR2 FQGNSA. Trimming stripped 4 bases from V and 6 bases from J, with 12 bases between. Here the CDR3 reads CASSSVFWNGYTI. The CDR3 DNA is TGTGCCAGCAGCTCCGTTTTTTGGAATGGCTACACCATC.

A few counts support this clonotype. V and J are TRBV9 and TRBJ1-2; 9 nucleotides match TRBD1. The CDR3 extends over 14 amino acids. In germline, CDR1 is SGDLS, CDR2 YYNGEE. Germline trimming cut 4 bases from V and 6 bases from J; bases unmatched to any gene: 7. CDR3 nucleotide sequence: TGTGCCAGCAGCATCTCCGGGACAGGGAATGGCTACACCTTC. It specifies CASSISGTGNGYTF. Using reference TRBV9 and TRBJ1-2 for the parts outside the CDR3, the full variable domain is DSGVTQTPKHLITATGQRVTLRCSPRSGDLSVYWYQQSLDQGLQFLIQYYNGEERAKGNILERFSAQQFPDLHSELNLSSLELGDSALYFCASSISGTGNGYTFGSGTRLTVV.

This clonotype was observed a handful of times. The chain carries TRBV7-9 and TRBJ2-3; 7 bases agree with TRBD1. The CDR3 length is 15 residues. J was trimmed by 2 bases and V by 6 bases; bases with no gene match: 8. Germline V gene lookup returns CDR1 SEHNR and CDR2 FQNEAQ (reference sequence). CDR3 bases: TGTGCCAGCAGTCCAACCGGGACAGACACAGATACGCAGTATTTT. Protein sequence: CASSPTGTDTDTQYF.

The chain recombines TRBV2 with TRBJ2-3, with D possibly TRBD2 on 6 matching bases. The CDR3 loop spans 14 amino acids. Germline V CDR1 and CDR2: SNHLY, FYNNEI. Trimming took 7 bases from V and 3 from J, leaving 14 bases between them. The CDR3 reads CASTRDLGTDTQYF. CDR3 coding DNA: TGTGCCAGCACTCGGGACTTGGGAACAGATACGCAGTATTTT.